This T cell receptor beta chain was sequenced in a study of human T cells and chemical hapten exposure. Study information: Patients got weekly scalp diphenylcyclopropenone doses over the approximately 23-week study. There were per-sample TCR yield variations, arising mainly from small pooled library volume differences. Study-level findings and limits: Expanded TCR counts at PT1 went up together with patch test score, a positive correlation.

The time point is: pre-sensitization, week 0. As for treatment: therapeutic diphenylcyclopropenone sensitization with weekly scalp DPC. Unseparated into fractions, whole blood served as the source from which total RNA was extracted. Details on this clonotype: Its specificity is unknown.

MiXCR, applied by TCRdb to the RACE reads, yields one record per CDR3 protein. The table has about 120,000 distinct CDR3 sequences, approximately 15% seen once. The V end lost 4 bases, the J end lost 0 bases, and 13 bases lay between the germline ends. Germline CDR1 reads DFQATT; CDR2 reads SNEGSKA (reference sequence). The length of the CDR3 is 15 residues. The rearrangement joins TRBV20-1 to TRBJ2-1; no firm D call. This sequence originates from a woman aged 18-35 years with alopecia areata. Some clones in this sample may be carry-over from other donors' samples. The source material was whole blood, sampled in connection with sensitization to the hapten diphenylcyclopropenone (DPC). CDR3 DNA sequence: TGCAGTGCTACGGTACTATCCAGCTCCTACAATGAGCAGTTCTTC. As protein: CSATVLSSSYNEQFF.